These T cell receptor beta chains were read from a single sample in a study of vaccination and CD4 T cells after COVID-19. Their antigens remain unidentified. TCRdb re-derived calls from the PCR reads in MiXCR, one entry per CDR3 protein. The sample includes fewer than 5,000 distinct CDR3 sequences, 76% of them seen just once. Sequencing input: CD4+ T cells from blood, cultured in vitro. The receptors stem from a human donor who had recovered from COVID-19. CDR3s include the opening cysteine and the closing phenylalanine or tryptophan. A D gene is named only where the DNA matches it firmly. The listing skips clone size in some rows; elsewhere it reads once, few, many or a size class.

TRBJ2-5 | TRBV7-3 | - | - | TGTGCCAGCAGCTACGGACCAGAAGAGACCCAGTACTTC | CASSYGPEETQYF
TRBJ2-1 | TRBV6-2/TRBV6-3 | - | - | TGTGCCAGCACCGGCGGGATTCCTAATCCGTACTCCTACAATGAGCAGTTCTTC | CASTGGIPNPYSYNEQFF
TRBJ2-5 | TRBV20-1 | TRBD2 | - | TGCAGTGCTAGAGTAGGGACTAGCGGACAAGAGACCCAGTACTTC | CSARVGTSGQETQYF
TRBJ2-5 | TRBV20-1 | - | - | TGCAGTGCTCAACCATGGACTTCTGTGGAGACCCAGTACTTC | CSAQPWTSVETQYF
TRBJ1-5 | TRBV27 | - | - | TGTGCCAGCAGTTCCCCCCTCTGGAATAGCAATCAGCCCCAGCATTTT | CASSSPLWNSNQPQHF
TRBJ1-6 | TRBV5-6 | TRBD1 | - | TGTGCCAGCAGCTTGGTAGCGACAGGGGCCGATAATTCACCCCTCCACTTT | CASSLVATGADNSPLHF
TRBJ2-1 | TRBV5-1 | TRBD2 | - | TGCGCCAGCAGCCCGGGGACTAGCGGGGGGGATGAGCAGTTCTTC | CASSPGTSGGDEQFF
TRBJ1-1 | TRBV19 | - | few | TGTGCCAGTAGTAGATGGGGGGGGTTGCGGACTGAAGCTTTCTTT | CASSRWGGLRTEAFF
TRBJ2-3 | TRBV20-1 | - | - | TGCAGTGCTAGAGATTGGGAAAGTCGGTTGATCGCAGATACGCAGTATTTT | CSARDWESRLIADTQYF
TRBJ2-2 | TRBV15 | TRBD2 | - | TGTGCCACCAGCAGAGACCCATACGGGGCGGGGGGGCCGGACACCGGGGAGCTGTTTTTT | CATSRDPYGAGGPDTGELFF
TRBJ1-5 | TRBV10-3 | - | - | TGTGCCATCAGTGGGGACTTTAGCAATCAGCCCCAGCATTTT | CAISGDFSNQPQHF
TRBJ1-6 | TRBV6-5 | - | - | TGTGCCAGCAGTTACGCAGGGTTCGGGGGTTCACCCCTCCACTTT | CASSYAGFGGSPLHF
TRBJ1-5 | TRBV7-5 | - | few | - | CISVPEARGTRIYNQPQHF
TRBJ1-5 | TRBV12-3/TRBV12-4 | - | - | TGTGCCAGCAGTTTAGCGGGGTCAAATCAGCCCCAGCATTTT | CASSLAGSNQPQHF
TRBJ2-3 | TRBV20-1 | - | few | TGCAGTGCTAGAGAGGGACAACTGCTGGGGGATACGCAGTATTTT | CSAREGQLLGDTQYF
TRBJ1-5 | TRBV19 | TRBD1 | - | TGTGCCAGTAGTACAAACAGGGGTTACAGCAATCAGCCCCAGCATTTT | CASSTNRGYSNQPQHF
TRBJ1-6 | TRBV27 | - | - | TGTGCCAGCAGTTTATCCCTCCGGGGAGGACAGAATTCACCCCTCCACTTT | CASSLSLRGGQNSPLHF
TRBJ1-1 | TRBV11-1 | - | - | TGTGCCAGCAGGCCCGCCGGACAGACGAACACTGAAGCTTTCTTT | CASRPAGQTNTEAFF
TRBJ1-6 | TRBV5-1 | - | - | TGCGCCAGCAGCTTGGTCCTCAGGGCTAGGGACTCACCCCTCCACTTT | CASSLVLRARDSPLHF
TRBJ1-5 | TRBV2 | - | - | TGTGCCAGCAGACGGGACATAAATCAGCCCCAGCATTTT | CASRRDINQPQHF
TRBJ2-7 | TRBV20-1 | - | - | TGCAGTGCTAACCAGGGCCGTTACGAGCAGTACTTC | CSANQGRYEQYF
TRBJ1-6 | TRBV6-1 | - | - | TGTGCCAGCGGGAAGGGTCATTCACCCCTCCACTTT | CASGKGHSPLHF
TRBJ1-2 | TRBV19 | - | - | TGTGCCAGTAGTATGGGGCGGTACTATGGCTACACCTTC | CASSMGRYYGYTF
TRBJ1-1 | TRBV27 | - | - | TGTGCCAGCAGTCAACAGGGCCACACTGAAGCTTTCTTT | CASSQQGHTEAFF
TRBJ1-2 | TRBV6-1 | - | - | TGTGCCATCAGTGATGGCGCTAACTATGGCTACACCTTC | CAISDGANYGYTF
TRBJ1-2 | TRBV20-1 | - | - | TGCAGTGCTAGTGGGGGCAGGGTGATGTGGGGCTACACCTTC | CSASGGRVMWGYTF
TRBJ1-2 | TRBV5-1 | TRBD1 | - | TGCGCCAGCAGCTTGGTTGCGACAGGGTATGGCTACACCTTC | CASSLVATGYGYTF
TRBJ1-6 | TRBV15 | - | - | TGTGCCACCAGCAGAGATTTCTCTGGGGGCTCCTATAATTCACCCCTCCACTTT | CATSRDFSGGSYNSPLHF
TRBJ2-6 | TRBV2 | - | - | TGTGCCAGCGGGGGGAACGTCCTGACTTTC | CASGGNVLTF
TRBJ2-1 | TRBV7-6 | TRBD2 | - | TGTGCCAGCAGCTTAGCGTGGAGCGGGAACAATGAGCAGTTCTTC | CASSLAWSGNNEQFF
TRBJ1-4 | TRBV20-1 | - | - | TGCAGTGCTAGTGGGCCCGGTGAAAAACTGTTTTTT | CSASGPGEKLFF
TRBJ1-1 | TRBV7-2 | - | few | TGTGCCAGCAGCTTAGTTTCCGGCACTGAAGCTTTCTTT | CASSLVSGTEAFF
TRBJ2-3 | TRBV7-8 | - | - | TGTGCCAGCAGCTTAATGGGTCGATCCACGGCGGGCACAGATACGCAGTATTTT | CASSLMGRSTAGTDTQYF
TRBJ2-5 | TRBV7-2 | - | - | TGTGCCAGCAGCCAGGGGGGGGGACGAGAGACCCAGTACTTC | CASSQGGGRETQYF
TRBJ1-1 | TRBV6-1 | TRBD1 | - | TGTGCCAGCAACAACCAGGGGGGAACCACTGAAGCTTTCTTT | CASNNQGGTTEAFF
TRBJ2-5 | TRBV19 | - | - | TGTGCCAGTAGTCTCAACAGATTGGAGACCCAGTACTTC | CASSLNRLETQYF
TRBJ1-2 | TRBV7-3 | - | - | TGTGCCAGCAGCTTTCCAGGGAACTATGGCTACACCTTC | CASSFPGNYGYTF
TRBJ1-1 | TRBV19 | - | - | TGTGCCAGTAGTAGACAGGACAGAAATGAAGCTTTCTTT | CASSRQDRNEAFF
TRBJ1-5 | TRBV7-8 | - | - | TGTGCCAGCAGCGACCGGTCGGTCGAGGGGCTGGATTTT | CASSDRSVEGLDF
TRBJ2-7 | TRBV10-1 | - | - | TGCGCCAGGAGAAAGGTGTCCTCCTACGAGCAGTACTTC | CARRKVSSYEQYF
TRBJ1-2 | TRBV19 | - | - | TGTGCCAGTCAGAGCGGAAGGGCTAACTATGGCTACACCTTC | CASQSGRANYGYTF
TRBJ1-6 | TRBV6-1 | TRBD1 | few | TGTGCCAGCAGAGTCCACAGGGGGCTTAATTCACCCCTCCACTTT | CASRVHRGLNSPLHF
TRBJ1-5 | TRBV20-1 | TRBD1 | - | TGCAGTGCTAGAGGGACAGGGAATCAGCCCCAGCATTTT | CSARGTGNQPQHF
TRBJ2-7 | TRBV6-2/TRBV6-3 | TRBD1 | - | TGTGCCAGCGCTAAGACGACAGGGGGGTACGAGCAGTACTTC | CASAKTTGGYEQYF
TRBJ1-2 | TRBV27 | TRBD1 | once | TGTGCCAGCAGCACGACAGGGGAATTAGGTGGCTACACCTTC | CASSTTGELGGYTF
TRBJ1-6 | TRBV15 | - | - | TGTGCCACCAGCAGAGATTGGGATTCACCCCTCCACTTT | CATSRDWDSPLHF
TRBJ1-2 | TRBV27 | - | - | TGTGCCAGCAGTTTATCTGGCCTCGCCCCGAACTATGGCTACACCTTC | CASSLSGLAPNYGYTF
TRBJ1-6 | TRBV6-1 | - | - | TGTGCCAGCAGTCATGACAGAGCCTCCTATAATTCACCCCTCCACTTT | CASSHDRASYNSPLHF
TRBJ2-7 | TRBV4-1 | - | - | TGCGCCAGCAGCCAAGAAGAGGGGCAGGCCTACGAGCAGTACTTC | CASSQEEGQAYEQYF
TRBJ1-6 | TRBV6-1 | - | - | TGTGCCAGCAGTGCGGGGCCTTATAATTCACCCCTCCACTTT | CASSAGPYNSPLHF
TRBJ1-2 | TRBV20-1 | - | large | TGCAGTGCGAGCAGGGGACTCCTCTATGGCTACACCTTC | CSASRGLLYGYTF
TRBJ2-3 | TRBV24-1 | - | - | TGTGCCACCAGTGATCAGGGACCAGCGGCAGATACGCAGTATTTT | CATSDQGPAADTQYF
TRBJ2-3 | TRBV20-1 | - | few | TGCAGTGCTAGCGGGGACACAGATACGCAGTATTTT | CSASGDTDTQYF
TRBJ2-1 | TRBV7-2 | TRBD2 | - | TGTGCCAGCAGCTTAGATGTAGCGGGGAACTACAATGAGCAGTTCTTC | CASSLDVAGNYNEQFF
TRBJ1-3 | TRBV20-1 | - | - | TGCAGTGCTCCCCCGACGGGGCTGGAAAACACCATATATTTT | CSAPPTGLENTIYF
TRBJ2-1 | TRBV7-9 | - | once | TGTGCCAGCAGCTTAGAGTCCCTTTTGTATGAGCAGTTCTTC | CASSLESLLYEQFF
TRBJ2-7 | TRBV20-1 | TRBD1 | - | TGCAGTGCTACGGACAGGCCCTCCTACGAGCAGTACTTC | CSATDRPSYEQYF
TRBJ1-2 | TRBV20-1 | - | - | TGCAGTGCAACCTCTCAGGGAGGCTATGGCTACACCTTC | CSATSQGGYGYTF
TRBJ2-3 | TRBV20-1 | TRBD2 | few | TGCAGTGCTAGTGCTAGCGGGGGGTTGGATACGCAGTATTTT | CSASASGGLDTQYF
TRBJ1-1 | TRBV6-1 | - | - | TGTGCCAGCAGTGAAGGGACAGCCACTGAAGCTTTCTTT | CASSEGTATEAFF